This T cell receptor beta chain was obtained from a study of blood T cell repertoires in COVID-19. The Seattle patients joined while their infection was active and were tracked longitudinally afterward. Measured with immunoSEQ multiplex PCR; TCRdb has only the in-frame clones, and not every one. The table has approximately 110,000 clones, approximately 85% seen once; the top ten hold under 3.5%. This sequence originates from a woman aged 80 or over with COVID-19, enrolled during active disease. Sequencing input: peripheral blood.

In DNA, the CDR3 is TGTGCCAGCTCACCACTTACGGGGCAAGAGACCCAGTACTTC. This sequence encodes CASSPLTGQETQYF. The chain is built from TRBV18 and TRBJ2-5, with D possibly being TRBD2 (5 bases). The germline V gene encodes CDR1 KGHSH and CDR2 LQKENI. V lost 1 base, J lost 2 bases, and 8 bases lay in between. CDR3 length: 14 residues.